The entry below gives a single T cell receptor beta chain sequence along with its context. The antigen is undetermined. The sample originates from a study of T-cell reconstitution after alpha-beta-depleted transplantation in children. Study-level results: A year had passed since transplant, and T-cell counts and diversity by then came mostly from newly produced T cells. Several hundred expanded graft clones reportedly gave rise to the alpha-beta T cells present about two months after transplant. The origin of high day-60 TCRbeta diversity in some patients lay in surviving recipient T cells and thymic progenitors.

Unique molecular identifiers were used in preparing the TCRbeta library. TCRdb recomputed calls from the PCR reads with MiXCR, one row per CDR3 protein. The sample yields more than 200,000 distinct CDR3 sequences, more than 20% seen once. The germline gives CDR1 SQVTM, CDR2 ANQGSEA. V lost 4 bases to trimming and J lost 4 bases; unmatched junction nucleotides: 6. The CDR3 has 14 amino acids. This chain uses TRBV29-1 with TRBJ2-7; 11 positions agree with TRBD2. The TCR was taken from a girl aged 2 to 9 with Fanconi anemia, due to receive a stem cell transplant. Material: PBMCs, obtained before TCRalphabeta/CD19-depleted stem cell transplant. This CDR3 is CSVVGTSGRYEQYF. CDR3 DNA: TGCAGCGTTGTGGGAACTAGCGGGAGATACGAGCAGTACTTC.